The 11 T cell receptor beta chains below all came from one sample that was sequenced in a study of T cell responses to AZD1222 COVID-19 vaccine. Sequencing used immunoSEQ multiplex PCR; TCRdb keeps in-frame clones, though not all of them. This table holds tens of thousands of clones, more than 75% found once. The specimen comprised peripheral blood, sampled on day 0 of AZD1222 vaccination. The receptors originated from an adult in good health.

On this clone itself: Other nucleotide sequences in the sample specify the same CDR3. The chain joins TRBV19 to TRBJ1-1; perhaps TRBD1 as D (5 bases). CDR1 LNHDA and CDR2 SQIVND come from the germline V gene (reference sequence). This CDR3 is 13 amino acids long. The ends were cut back, 4 bases at V and 0 bases at J, with 6 bases in the middle. The CDR3 is CASSTGLNTEAFF. In nucleotides, the CDR3 is TGTGCCAGTAGTACAGGGTTGAACACTGAAGCTTTCTTT.

V usage is TRBV25-1 and J usage is TRBJ1-5; no clear D. Germline lookup yields CDR1 MGHDK and CDR2 SYGVNS. The CDR3 length is 14 residues. V lost 6 bases and J lost 0, with 9 bases in between. CDR3 sequence (DNA): TGTGCCAGCAGCCCCGAACTTAGCAATCAGCCCCAGCATTTT. Protein product: CASSPELSNQPQHF.

This clone appeared once. V is TRBV28 and J is TRBJ2-7; D perhaps matches TRBD1 (5 bases). The CDR3 spans 14 residues. CDR1 is MDHEN and CDR2 is SYDVKM in the germline V gene. Trimming cost V 5 bases and J 2 bases, with 13 bases left between them. This CDR3 reads CASSPSRVTYEQYF. CDR3 DNA: TGTGCCAGCAGTCCCTCCAGGGTAACCTACGAGCAGTACTTC. The variable domain in full, completed from reference TRBV28 and TRBJ2-7, reads DVKVTQSSRYLVKRTGEKVFLECVQDMDHENMFWYRQDPGLGLRLIYFSYDVKMKEKGDIPEGYSVSREKKERFSLILESASTNQTSMYLCASSPSRVTYEQYFGPGTRLTVT.

The chain employs TRBV18 and TRBJ1-2; D not certain. Trimming removed 0 bases from V and 7 bases from J, with 12 bases in between. Germline CDR1 KGHSH, CDR2 LQKENI. CDR3 length: 14 amino acids. The CDR3 bases are TGTGCCAGCTCACCACCGTGGGGTTTGGGTGGCTACACCTTC. As protein: CASSPPWGLGGYTF.

The chain joins TRBV25-1 to TRBJ2-2; D may be TRBD1 (5 bases). The CDR3 totals 13 residues. V lost 1 base to trimming and J lost 7 bases, with 7 bases between them. The germline V gene encodes CDR1 MGHDK and CDR2 SYGVNS. CDR3 amino acids: CASSEFRGGELFF. CDR3 bases: TGTGCCAGCAGTGAATTTAGGGGCGGGGAGCTGTTTTTT.

The chain employs TRBV10-3 and TRBJ1-4; D not resolved. Germline values: CDR1 ENHRY, CDR2 SYGVKD. This CDR3 is 12 amino acids long. Trimming removed 4 bases at V and 7 bases at J, with 7 bases between. The CDR3 DNA sequence: TGTGCCATCAGTGCGGGTTTTGAAAAACTGTTTTTT. Its translation is CAISAGFEKLFF.

The chain uses TRBV10-2 and TRBJ2-1; D remains unclear. Deletions cut 4 bases from V and 6 bases from J, with 7 bases between. This CDR3 has 12 residues. Germline values: CDR1 WSHSY, CDR2 SAAADI. In nucleotides, the CDR3 is TGCGCCAGCAGTGCTGGGATCAATGAGCAGTTCTTC. Residues: CASSAGINEQFF.

J is TRBJ2-7 and V is TRBV14, with TRBD1 matching 7 bases. The CDR3 is 14 amino acids. Germline V gives CDR1 SGHDN, CDR2 FVKESK. Unmatched junction bases numbered 3, after V lost 4 bases and J lost 0 bases. CDR3 amino acids: CASSPTGDSYEQYF. The DNA of the CDR3 is TGTGCCAGCAGCCCTACAGGGGACTCCTACGAGCAGTACTTC.

The V and J genes are TRBV19 and TRBJ1-2, with 7 bases fitting TRBD1. The CDR3 covers 13 residues. Germline CDR1 is LNHDA and CDR2 is SQIVND (reference sequence). Unmatched junction bases numbered 4, after V lost 6 bases and J lost 3 bases. The chain's CDR3 is CASSLDRDYGYTF. As DNA, the CDR3 is TGTGCCAGTAGCCTCGACAGGGACTATGGCTACACCTTC.

This clone occurred a few times. The V gene is TRBV7-9, the J gene TRBJ1-1; D unclear. Per the germline V gene, CDR1 is SEHNR and CDR2 is FQNEAQ (reference sequence). Trimming cost V 5 bases and J 3 bases, with 10 bases left between them. The CDR3 extends over 13 amino acids. CDR3 bases: TGTGCCAGCAGCGCTCCGATGGACACTGAAGCTTTCTTT. It translates to CASSAPMDTEAFF.

The chain has TRBV2 and TRBJ1-5, with D perhaps TRBD1 (5 bases). The V gene's germline CDR1 is SNHLY and CDR2 FYNNEI. V shed 5 bases and J shed 11 bases, with 13 bases lying between them. The CDR3 totals 12 residues. CDR3 amino acids: CASSQDTMTQHF. CDR3 DNA sequence: TGTGCCAGCAGTCAGGACACGATGACCCAGCATTTT.